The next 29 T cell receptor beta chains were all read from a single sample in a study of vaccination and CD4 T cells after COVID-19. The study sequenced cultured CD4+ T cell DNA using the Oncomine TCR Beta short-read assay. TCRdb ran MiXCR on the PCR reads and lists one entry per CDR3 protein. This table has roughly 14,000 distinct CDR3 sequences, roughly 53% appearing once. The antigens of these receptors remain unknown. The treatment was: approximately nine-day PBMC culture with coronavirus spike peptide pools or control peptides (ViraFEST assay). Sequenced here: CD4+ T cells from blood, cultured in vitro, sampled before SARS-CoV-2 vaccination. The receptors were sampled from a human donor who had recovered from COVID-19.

The CDR3 nucleotides read TGTGCCAGCAGCCAAACCGGACAGGGGGCGGGCTACACCTTC. It yields the protein CASSQTGQGAGYTF. This chain connects TRBV4-2 to TRBJ1-2; 11 bases map to TRBD1. Trimming cost V 2 bases and J 8 bases; bases outside gene matches: 4. CDR1 is LGHNA and CDR2 is YNFKEQ in the germline V gene. The CDR3 totals 14 residues.

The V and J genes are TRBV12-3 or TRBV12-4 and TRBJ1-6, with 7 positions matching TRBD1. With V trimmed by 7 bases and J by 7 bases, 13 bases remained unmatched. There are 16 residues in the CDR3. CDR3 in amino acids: CASTNPRARGNSPLHF. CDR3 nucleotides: TGTGCCAGCACTAATCCGCGCGCCAGGGGGAATTCACCCCTCCACTTT.

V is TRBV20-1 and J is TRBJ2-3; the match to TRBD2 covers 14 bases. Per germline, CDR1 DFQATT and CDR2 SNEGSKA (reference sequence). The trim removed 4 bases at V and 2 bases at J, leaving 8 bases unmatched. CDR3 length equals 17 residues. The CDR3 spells CSATTSGRDIDTDTQYF. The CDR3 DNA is TGCAGTGCTACGACTAGCGGGAGGGATATTGACACAGATACGCAGTATTTT.

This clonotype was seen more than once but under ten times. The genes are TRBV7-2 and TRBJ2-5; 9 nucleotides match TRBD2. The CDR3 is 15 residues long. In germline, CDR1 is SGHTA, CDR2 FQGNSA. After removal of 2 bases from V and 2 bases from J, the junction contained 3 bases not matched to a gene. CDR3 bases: TGTGCCAGCAGCTTACTAGCGGGGTTTCAAGAGACCCAGTACTTC. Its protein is CASSLLAGFQETQYF.

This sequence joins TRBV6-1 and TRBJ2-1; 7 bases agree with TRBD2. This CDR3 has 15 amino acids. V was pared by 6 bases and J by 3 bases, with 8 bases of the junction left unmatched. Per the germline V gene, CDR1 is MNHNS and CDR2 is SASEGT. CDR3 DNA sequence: TGTGCCAGCAGGGTGGGACGGGGGGACTACAATGAGCAGTTCTTC. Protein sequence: CASRVGRGDYNEQFF.

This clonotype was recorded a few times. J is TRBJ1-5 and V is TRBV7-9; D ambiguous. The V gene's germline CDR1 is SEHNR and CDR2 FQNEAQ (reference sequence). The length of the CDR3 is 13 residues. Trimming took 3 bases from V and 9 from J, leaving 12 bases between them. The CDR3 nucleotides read TGTGCCAGCAGCTTCGACTCCCTTCGGCCCCAGCATTTT. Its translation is CASSFDSLRPQHF.

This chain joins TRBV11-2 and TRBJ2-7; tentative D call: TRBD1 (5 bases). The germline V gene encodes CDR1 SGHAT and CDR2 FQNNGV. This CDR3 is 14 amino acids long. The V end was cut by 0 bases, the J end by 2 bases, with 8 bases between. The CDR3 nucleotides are TGTGCCAGCAGCTTAGACAGGGTAACCTACGAGCAGTACTTC. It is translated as CASSLDRVTYEQYF.

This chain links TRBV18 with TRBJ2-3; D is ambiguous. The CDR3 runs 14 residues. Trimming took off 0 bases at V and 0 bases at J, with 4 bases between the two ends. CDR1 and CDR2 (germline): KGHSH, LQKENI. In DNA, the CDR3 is TGTGCCAGCTCACCACCGGTCAGCACAGATACGCAGTATTTT. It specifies CASSPPVSTDTQYF.

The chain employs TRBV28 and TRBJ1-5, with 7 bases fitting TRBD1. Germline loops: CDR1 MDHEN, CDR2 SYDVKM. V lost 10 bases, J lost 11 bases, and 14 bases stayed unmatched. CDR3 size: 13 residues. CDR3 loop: CANRDSGTGAQHF. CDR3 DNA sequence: TGTGCCAACCGGGACAGCGGGACGGGGGCCCAGCATTTT. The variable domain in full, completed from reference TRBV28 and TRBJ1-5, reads DVKVTQSSRYLVKRTGEKVFLECVQDMDHENMFWYRQDPGLGLRLIYFSYDVKMKEKGDIPEGYSVSREKKERFSLILESASTNQTSMYLCANRDSGTGAQHFGDGTRLSIL.

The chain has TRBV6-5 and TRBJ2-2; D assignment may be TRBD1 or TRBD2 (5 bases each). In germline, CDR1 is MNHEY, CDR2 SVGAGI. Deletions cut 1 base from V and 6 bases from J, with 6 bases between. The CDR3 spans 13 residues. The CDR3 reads CASSYWGSGELFF. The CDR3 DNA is TGTGCCAGCAGTTACTGGGGGTCCGGGGAGCTGTTTTTT.

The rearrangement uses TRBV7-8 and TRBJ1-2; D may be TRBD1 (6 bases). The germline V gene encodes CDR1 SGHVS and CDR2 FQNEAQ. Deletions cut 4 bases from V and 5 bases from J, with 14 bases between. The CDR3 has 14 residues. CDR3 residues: CASSSTTGGYGYTF. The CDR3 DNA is TGTGCCAGCAGCTCCACGACAGGAGGATATGGCTACACCTTC.

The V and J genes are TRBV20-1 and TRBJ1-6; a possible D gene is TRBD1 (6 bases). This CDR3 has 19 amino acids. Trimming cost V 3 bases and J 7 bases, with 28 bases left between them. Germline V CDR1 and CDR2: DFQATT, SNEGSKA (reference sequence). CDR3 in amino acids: CSARKVSRSGARWNSPLHF. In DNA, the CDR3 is TGCAGTGCTAGGAAAGTGAGCAGGTCAGGGGCCCGATGGAATTCACCCCTCCACTTT.

The CDR3 is CASSQSPYEQYF. For the CDR3, the DNA is TGTGCCAGCAGCCAGTCTCCCTACGAGCAGTACTTC. The rearrangement links TRBV14 to TRBJ2-7; D not resolved. The CDR3 consists of 12 residues. Trimming removed 3 bases at V and 2 bases at J, with 5 bases between. Germline loops: CDR1 SGHDN, CDR2 FVKESK.

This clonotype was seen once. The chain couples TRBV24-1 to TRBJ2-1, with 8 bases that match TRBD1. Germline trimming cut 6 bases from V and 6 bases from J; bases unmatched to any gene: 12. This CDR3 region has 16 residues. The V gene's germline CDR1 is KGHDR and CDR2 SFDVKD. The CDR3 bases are TGTGCCACCAGTCCCCAGGGGGCACCGTTCTTCAATGAGCAGTTCTTC. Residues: CATSPQGAPFFNEQFF.

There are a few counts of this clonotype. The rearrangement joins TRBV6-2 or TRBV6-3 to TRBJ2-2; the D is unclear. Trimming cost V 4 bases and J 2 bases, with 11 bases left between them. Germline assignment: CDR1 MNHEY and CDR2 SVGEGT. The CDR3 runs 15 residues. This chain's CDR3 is CASSSPRANTGELFF. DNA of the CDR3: TGTGCCAGCAGTTCTCCAAGGGCAAACACCGGGGAGCTGTTTTTT.

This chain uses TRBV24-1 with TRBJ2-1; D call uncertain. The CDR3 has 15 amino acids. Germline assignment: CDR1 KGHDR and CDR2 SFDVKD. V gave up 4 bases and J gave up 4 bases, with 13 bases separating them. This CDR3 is CATSDPAAGYNEQFF. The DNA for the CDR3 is TGTGCCACCAGTGACCCTGCGGCAGGTTACAATGAGCAGTTCTTC.

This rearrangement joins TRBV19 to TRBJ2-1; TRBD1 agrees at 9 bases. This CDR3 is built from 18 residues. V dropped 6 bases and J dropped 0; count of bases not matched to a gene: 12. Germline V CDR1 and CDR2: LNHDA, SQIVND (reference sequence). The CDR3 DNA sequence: TGTGCCAGTAGCCTCCGCTCTCGGGGACAGGGCTCCTACAATGAGCAGTTCTTC. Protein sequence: CASSLRSRGQGSYNEQFF.

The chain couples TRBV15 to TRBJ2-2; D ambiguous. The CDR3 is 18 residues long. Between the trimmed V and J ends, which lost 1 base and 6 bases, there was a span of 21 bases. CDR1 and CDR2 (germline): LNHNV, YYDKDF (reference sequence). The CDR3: CATSRGLMSLSPPGELFF. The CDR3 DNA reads TGTGCCACCAGCAGAGGGTTGATGTCGCTGTCACCTCCCGGGGAGCTGTTTTTT.

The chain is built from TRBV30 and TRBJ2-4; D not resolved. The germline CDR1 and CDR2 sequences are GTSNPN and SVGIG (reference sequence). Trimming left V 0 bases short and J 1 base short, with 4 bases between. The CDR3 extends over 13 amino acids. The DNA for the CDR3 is TGTGCCTGGAGTGTACAGGCCAAAAACATTCAGTACTTC. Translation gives CAWSVQAKNIQYF.

The CDR3 region has the DNA TGTGCCTGGAGTGTACTTGGCGGGAGAAGAGAGACCCAGTACTTC. Translated, it gives CAWSVLGGRRETQYF. V and J are TRBV30 and TRBJ2-5; 7 bases are a match to TRBD2. Unmatched junction bases numbered 8, after V lost 0 bases and J lost 4 bases. This CDR3 contains 15 residues. The germline gives CDR1 GTSNPN, CDR2 SVGIG (reference sequence).

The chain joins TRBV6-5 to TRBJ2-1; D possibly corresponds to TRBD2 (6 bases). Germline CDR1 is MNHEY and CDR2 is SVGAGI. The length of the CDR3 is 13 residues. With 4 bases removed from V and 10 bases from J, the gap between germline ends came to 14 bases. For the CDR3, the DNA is TGTGCCAGCAGTTTCACTTTAGCGGAAGAGCAGTTCTTC. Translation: CASSFTLAEEQFF.

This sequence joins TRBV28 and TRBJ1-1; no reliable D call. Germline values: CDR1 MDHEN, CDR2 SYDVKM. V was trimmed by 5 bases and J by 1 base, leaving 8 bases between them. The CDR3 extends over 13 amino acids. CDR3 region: CASSPWKNTEAFF. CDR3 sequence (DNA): TGTGCCAGCAGTCCCTGGAAGAACACTGAAGCTTTCTTT.

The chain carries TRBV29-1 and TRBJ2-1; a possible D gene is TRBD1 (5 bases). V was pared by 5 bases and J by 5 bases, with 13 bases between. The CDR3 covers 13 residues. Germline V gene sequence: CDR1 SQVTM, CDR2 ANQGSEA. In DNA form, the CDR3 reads TGCAGCGTTTCTTTTAACAGGCACAATGAGCAGTTCTTC. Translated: CSVSFNRHNEQFF.

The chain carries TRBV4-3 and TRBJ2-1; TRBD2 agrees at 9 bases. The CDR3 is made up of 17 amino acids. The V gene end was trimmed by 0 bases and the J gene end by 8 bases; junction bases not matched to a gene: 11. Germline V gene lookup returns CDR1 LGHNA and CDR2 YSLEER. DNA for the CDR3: TGCGCCAGCAGCCAAGAAATGGCTCGCGGGGGGGCCCATGAGCAGTTCTTC. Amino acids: CASSQEMARGGAHEQFF.

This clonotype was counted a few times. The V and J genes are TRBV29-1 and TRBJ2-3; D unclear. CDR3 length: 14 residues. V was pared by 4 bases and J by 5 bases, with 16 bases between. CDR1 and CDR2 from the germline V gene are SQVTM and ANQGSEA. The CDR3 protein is CSVAKGQVGDTQYF. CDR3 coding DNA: TGCAGCGTTGCTAAGGGCCAAGTAGGAGATACGCAGTATTTT.

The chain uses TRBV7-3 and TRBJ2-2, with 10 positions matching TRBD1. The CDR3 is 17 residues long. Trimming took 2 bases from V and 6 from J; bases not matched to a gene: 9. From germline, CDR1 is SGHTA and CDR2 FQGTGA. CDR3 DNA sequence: TGTGCCAGCAGCTTAGATGCGCGACAGGGGGCATCCGGGGAGCTGTTTTTT. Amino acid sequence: CASSLDARQGASGELFF.

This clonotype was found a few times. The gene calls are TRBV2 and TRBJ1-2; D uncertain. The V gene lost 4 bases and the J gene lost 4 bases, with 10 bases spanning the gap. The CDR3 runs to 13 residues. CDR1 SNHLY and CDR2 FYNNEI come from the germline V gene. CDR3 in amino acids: CASSVGLGYGYTF. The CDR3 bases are TGTGCCAGCAGTGTAGGGTTGGGCTATGGCTACACCTTC.

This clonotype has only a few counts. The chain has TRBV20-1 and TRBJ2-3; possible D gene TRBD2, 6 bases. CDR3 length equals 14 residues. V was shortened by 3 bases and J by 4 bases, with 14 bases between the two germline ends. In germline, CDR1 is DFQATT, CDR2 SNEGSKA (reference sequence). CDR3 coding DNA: TGCAGTGCTAGGCTAGACGCGGGGTCAGATACGCAGTATTTT. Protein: CSARLDAGSDTQYF.

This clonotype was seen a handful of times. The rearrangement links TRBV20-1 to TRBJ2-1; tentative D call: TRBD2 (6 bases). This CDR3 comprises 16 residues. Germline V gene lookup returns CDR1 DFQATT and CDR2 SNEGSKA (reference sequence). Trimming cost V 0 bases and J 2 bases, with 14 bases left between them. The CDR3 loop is CSAREQREPPYNEQFF. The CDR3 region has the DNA TGCAGTGCTAGAGAGCAACGGGAGCCCCCCTACAATGAGCAGTTCTTC.